This TCR beta chain was found in a study of identical twins (dated by TCRdb to 2016 to 2017). The study in broad terms: To test whether fetal clonotypes persist, the study used deep sequencing on TCR alpha and beta repertoires from monozygotic twins, unrelated adults of various ages, and cord blood. To rule out contamination, replicate twin experiments were performed at different times with different library preparation protocols. Study-level results and caveats: Invariant T cells such as MAIT and iNKT could partly confound zero-insertion analyses, although diverse VJ usage argued against such confounding for most clonotypes. A weaker excess of twin sharing was found in beta out-of-frame sequences because the signal-to-noise ratio was lowered by fewer shared sequences. Out-of-frame TCR alpha sharing in monozygotic twins was systematically underestimated by recombination models, whereas sharing between unrelated individuals was in agreement with the recombination models. Out-of-frame TCR alpha sequences shared between twins showed an excess of low generation-probability sequences compared with coincidental sharing between unrelated individuals. Because the same donors could not be followed over many years, the conclusions depended on cross-sectional statistical analysis. Abundant cord blood beta clonotypes had fewer insertions, young adult naive repertoires showed a similar but weaker trend, and memory repertoires showed no such trend.

Every donor was a healthy Caucasian. Three pairs of female monozygotic twins, all aged roughly 18 to 29 years, made up the twin cohort. The RNA used for TCR libraries was isolated from peripheral blood mononuclear cells. This clonotype turned up a few times. Its target antigen remains unknown. No qualities accompany the bases; no much larger clone lies one base away. Library construction relied on 5' RACE. Sequencing used an Illumina HiSeq 2000. Template switching introduced a universal primer binding site; the final cDNA contained a unique molecular identifier, enabling accurate counting of TCR cDNA molecules. Specific primers in the conserved constant-segment region were used to synthesize first-strand cDNA for the TCR alpha and beta chains. Each cDNA library was double barcoded, with a SMART-Mk sample barcode plus Illumina barcodes, to control for contamination. TruSeq adapter sequences along with Illumina sample barcodes were introduced in two successive PCR steps. The TCR alpha and beta cDNA libraries were sequenced on the Illumina HiSeq platform using custom primers. Per the source publication's procedure: Raw reads were processed with MiGEC to extract unique molecular identifiers, and MiXCR was used to determine CDR3 positions. Recombination models were inferred per individual with the repgenHMM and IGoR tools using an EM algorithm. Shared clonotypes were analyzed with the tcR package in R, and sharing was normalized by the product of cloneset sizes. Out-of-frame nonproductive sequences were analyzed to study raw recombination free of thymic and clonal selection effects. TCRdb ran its own pipeline on the public reads, namely fastp trimming at Q25 and MiXCR clone calling, and kept in-frame beta chains. Identical CDR3 protein sequences are pooled into one entry, listed with their most common genes and DNA. What appears here as the V and J calls and clone size reflects TCRdb's work, not the paper's. The sample table holds roughly 720,000 distinct CDR3 sequences, of which approximately 18% were seen once. About an eighth of the sample rests with the top ten.

CDR1 and CDR2, per the germline V gene, are SQVTM and ANQGSEA. V is pruned by 6 bases and J by 2 bases, leaving 4 bases of the junction without a gene match. Spanning cysteine to phenylalanine, the CDR3 consists of 14 amino acids. The read is trimmed to its CDR3 DNA, 42 bases read in frame from base 1. The same sample was also used in a study of T cells expressing NK-cell markers. Reported in the second study: Eight donors provided sorted CD3+CD56+NKG2C+, CD3+CD56+NKG2C- and CD3+CD56-NKG2C+ T-cell subsets, whose TCR beta-chain repertoires were profiled. Among the eight sequenced donors, seven were HCMV-seropositive and one was HCMV-seronegative. In several experiments an anti-gammadeltaTCR antibody was added to restrict sorting to alphabetaTCR-expressing T cells. In a handful of donors, the dominant CD3+CD56+NKG2C+ clonotypes were among the top 10 CD8+ clonotypes and accounted for about 1.0-7.5% of CD8+ T cells. Those dominant clonotypes were again the most abundant among CD3+CD56-NKG2C+ cells in a few donors, at about 28.3-65%. Whether the expanded NKG2C-expressing T cell clones were specific for HCMV antigens remained unclear. The study sequenced eight donors, all healthy volunteers chosen at random: three men and five women. A commercial ELISA kit detecting HCMV-specific IgG in serum was used to determine HCMV serostatus. For several donors, bulk peripheral blood T-cell repertoires were also sequenced from unsorted PBMC. MIGEC was used to demultiplex reads and group reads by UMI, and MiTCR was used to assemble and quantify clonotypes. To exclude erroneous sequences, only TCR cDNA sequences supported by at least two reads were retained. The tcR package was used for downstream repertoire analysis, and clonotypes were matched between fractions using CDR3 nucleotide sequence together with V segment. VDJmatch was used to annotate antigen specificity against VDJdb, with one amino acid substitution allowed in CDR3.

Sequencing was performed on PBMCs. Rearrangement joined TRBV29-1 to TRBJ2-6, and 7 junction bases match TRBD2. The TCR sequence derives from a woman in her late teens or twenties in good health. The CDR3 loop reads CSVVGGTGANVLTF. The DNA sequence is TGCAGCGTCGTGGGGGGGACTGGGGCCAACGTCCTGACTTTC. The full variable domain, completed from the reference TRBV29-1 and TRBJ2-6 proteins outside the CDR3, reads SAVISQKPSRDICQRGTSLTIQCQVDSQVTMMFWYRQQPGQSLTLIATANQGSEATYESGFVIDKFPISRPNLTFSTLTVSNMSPEDSSIYLCSVVGGTGANVLTFGAGSRLTVL.